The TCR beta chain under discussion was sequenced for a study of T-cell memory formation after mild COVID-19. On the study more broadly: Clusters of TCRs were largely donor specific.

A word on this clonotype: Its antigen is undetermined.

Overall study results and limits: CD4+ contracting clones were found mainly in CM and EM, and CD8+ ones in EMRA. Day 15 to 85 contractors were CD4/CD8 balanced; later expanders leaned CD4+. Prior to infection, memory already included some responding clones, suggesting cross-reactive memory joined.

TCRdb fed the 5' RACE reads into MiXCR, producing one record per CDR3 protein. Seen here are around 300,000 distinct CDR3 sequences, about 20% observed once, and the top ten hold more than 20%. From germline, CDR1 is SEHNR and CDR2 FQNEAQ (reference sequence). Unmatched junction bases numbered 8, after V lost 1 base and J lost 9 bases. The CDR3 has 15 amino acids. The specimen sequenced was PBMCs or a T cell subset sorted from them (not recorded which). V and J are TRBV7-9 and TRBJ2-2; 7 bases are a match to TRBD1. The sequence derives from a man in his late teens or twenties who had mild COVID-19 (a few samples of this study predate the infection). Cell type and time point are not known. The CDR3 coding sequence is TGTGCCAGCAGCTTAGGACAGGGTGCGGGCCGGGAGCTGTTTTTT. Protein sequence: CASSLGQGAGRELFF.